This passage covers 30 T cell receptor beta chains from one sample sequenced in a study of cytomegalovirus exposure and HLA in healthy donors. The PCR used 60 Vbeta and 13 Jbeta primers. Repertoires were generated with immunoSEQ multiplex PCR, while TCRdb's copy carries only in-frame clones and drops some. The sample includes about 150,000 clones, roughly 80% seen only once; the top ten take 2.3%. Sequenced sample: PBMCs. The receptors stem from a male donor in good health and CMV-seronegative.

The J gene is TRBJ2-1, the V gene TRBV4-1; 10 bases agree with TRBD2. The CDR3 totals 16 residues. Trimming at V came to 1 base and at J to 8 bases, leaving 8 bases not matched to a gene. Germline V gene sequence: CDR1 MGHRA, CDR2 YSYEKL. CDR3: CASSQVEAGGRDEQFF. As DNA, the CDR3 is TGCGCCAGCAGCCAAGTTGAAGCGGGGGGGCGTGATGAGCAGTTCTTC.

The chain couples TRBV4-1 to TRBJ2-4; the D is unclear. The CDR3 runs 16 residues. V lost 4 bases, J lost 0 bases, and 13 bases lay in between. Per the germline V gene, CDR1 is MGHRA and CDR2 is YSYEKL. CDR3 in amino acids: CASSPPRVGAKNIQYF. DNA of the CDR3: TGCGCCAGCAGCCCCCCCCGGGTTGGAGCCAAAAACATTCAGTACTTC.

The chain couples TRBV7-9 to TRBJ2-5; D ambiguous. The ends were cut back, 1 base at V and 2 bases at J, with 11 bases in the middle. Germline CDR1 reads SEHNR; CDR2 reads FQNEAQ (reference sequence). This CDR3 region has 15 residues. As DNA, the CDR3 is TGTGCCAGCAGCTTAGATCCCCGAGGTCAAGAGACCCAGTACTTC. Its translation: CASSLDPRGQETQYF.

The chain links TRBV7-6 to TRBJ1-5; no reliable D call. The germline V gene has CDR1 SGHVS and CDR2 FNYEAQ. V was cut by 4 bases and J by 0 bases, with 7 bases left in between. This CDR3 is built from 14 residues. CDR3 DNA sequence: TGTGCCAGCAGCTCAACTTATAGCAATCAGCCCCAGCATTTT. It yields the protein CASSSTYSNQPQHF.

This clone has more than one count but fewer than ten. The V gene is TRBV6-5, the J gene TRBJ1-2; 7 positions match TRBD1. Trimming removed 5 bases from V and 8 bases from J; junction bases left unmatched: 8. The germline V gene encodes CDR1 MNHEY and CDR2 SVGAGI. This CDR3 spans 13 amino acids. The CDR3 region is CASSPEGAWGYTF. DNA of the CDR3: TGTGCCAGCAGTCCTGAGGGGGCGTGGGGCTACACCTTC.

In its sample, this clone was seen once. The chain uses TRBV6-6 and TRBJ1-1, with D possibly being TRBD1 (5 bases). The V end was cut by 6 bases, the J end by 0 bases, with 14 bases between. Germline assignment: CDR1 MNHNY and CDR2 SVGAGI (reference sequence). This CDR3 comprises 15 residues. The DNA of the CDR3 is TGTGCCAGCAGACTGCGGACACGGATGAACACTGAAGCTTTCTTT. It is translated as CASRLRTRMNTEAFF.

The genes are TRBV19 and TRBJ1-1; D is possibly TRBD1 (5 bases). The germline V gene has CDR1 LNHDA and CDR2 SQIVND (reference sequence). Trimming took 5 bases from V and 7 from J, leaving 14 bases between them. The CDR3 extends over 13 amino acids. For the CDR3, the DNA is TGTGCCAGTAGTCAAGCGGGGGAACTTGAAGCTTTCTTT. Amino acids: CASSQAGELEAFF. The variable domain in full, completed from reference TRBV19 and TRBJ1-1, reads DGGITQSPKYLFRKEGQNVTLSCEQNLNHDAMYWYRQDPGQGLRLIYYSQIVNDFQKGDIAEGYSVSREKKESFPLTVTSAQKNPTAFYLCASSQAGELEAFFGQGTRLTVV.

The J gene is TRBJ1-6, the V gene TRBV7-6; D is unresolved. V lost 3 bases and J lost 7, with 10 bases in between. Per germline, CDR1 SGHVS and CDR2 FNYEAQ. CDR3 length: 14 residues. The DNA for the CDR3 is TGTGCCAGCAGCTTGACCGTAGCAAATTCACCCCTCCACTTT. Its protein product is CASSLTVANSPLHF.

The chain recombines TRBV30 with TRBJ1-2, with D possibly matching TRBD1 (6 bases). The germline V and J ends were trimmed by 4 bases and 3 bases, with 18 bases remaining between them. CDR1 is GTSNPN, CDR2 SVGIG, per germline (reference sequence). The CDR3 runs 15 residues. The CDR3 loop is CAWTTGRSLYYGYTF. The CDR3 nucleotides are TGTGCCTGGACGACAGGCCGGTCGCTTTACTATGGCTACACCTTC.

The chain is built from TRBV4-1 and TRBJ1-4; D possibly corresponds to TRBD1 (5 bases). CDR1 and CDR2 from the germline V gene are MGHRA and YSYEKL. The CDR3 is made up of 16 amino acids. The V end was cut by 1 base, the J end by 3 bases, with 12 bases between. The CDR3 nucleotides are TGCGCCAGCAGCCAAGGATCCAGGGCGGCTAATGAAAAACTGTTTTTT. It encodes CASSQGSRAANEKLFF.

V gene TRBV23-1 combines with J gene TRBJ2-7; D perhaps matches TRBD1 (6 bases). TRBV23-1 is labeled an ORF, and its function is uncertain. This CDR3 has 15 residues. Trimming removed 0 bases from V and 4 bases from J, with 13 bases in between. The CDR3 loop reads CASSQSGDTPYEQYF. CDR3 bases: TGCGCCAGCAGTCAATCGGGGGACACACCGTACGAGCAGTACTTC.

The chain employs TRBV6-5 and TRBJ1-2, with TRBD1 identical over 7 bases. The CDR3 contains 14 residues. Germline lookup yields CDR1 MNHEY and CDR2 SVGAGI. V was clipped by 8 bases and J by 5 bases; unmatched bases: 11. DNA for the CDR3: TGTGCCAGCTGTAGTACAGGGGAGTCATATGGCTACACCTTC. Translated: CASCSTGESYGYTF.

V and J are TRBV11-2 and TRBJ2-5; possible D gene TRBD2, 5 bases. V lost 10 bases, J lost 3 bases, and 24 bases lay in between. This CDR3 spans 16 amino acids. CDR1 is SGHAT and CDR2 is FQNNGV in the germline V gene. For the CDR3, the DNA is TGTGCCACTACTTTACATCCCGGACTGTCAGAAGAGACCCAGTACTTC. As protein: CATTLHPGLSEETQYF. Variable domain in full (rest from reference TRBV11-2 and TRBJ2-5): EAGVAQSPRYKIIEKRQSVAFWCNPISGHATLYWYQQILGQGPKLLIQFQNNGVVDDSQLPKDRFSAERLKGVDSTLKIQPAKLEDSAVYLCATTLHPGLSEETQYFGPGTRLLVL.

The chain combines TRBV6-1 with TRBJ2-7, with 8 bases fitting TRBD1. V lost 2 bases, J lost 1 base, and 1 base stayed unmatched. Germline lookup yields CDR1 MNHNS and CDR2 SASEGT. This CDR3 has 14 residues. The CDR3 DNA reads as TGTGCCAGCAGTGAACAGGGGGCGTCCTACGAGCAGTACTTC. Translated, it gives CASSEQGASYEQYF.

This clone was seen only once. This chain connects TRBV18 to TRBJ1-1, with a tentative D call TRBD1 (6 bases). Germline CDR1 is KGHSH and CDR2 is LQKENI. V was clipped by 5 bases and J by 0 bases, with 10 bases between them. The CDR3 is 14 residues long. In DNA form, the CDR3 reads TGTGCCAGCTCAGATCAGGGGATGAACACTGAAGCTTTCTTT. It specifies CASSDQGMNTEAFF.

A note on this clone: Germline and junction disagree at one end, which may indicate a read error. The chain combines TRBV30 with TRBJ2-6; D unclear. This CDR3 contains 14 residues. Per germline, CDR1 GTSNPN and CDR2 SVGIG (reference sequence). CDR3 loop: CARSVTSGANVLTF. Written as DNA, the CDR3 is TGTGCCCGGAGTGTAACATCTGGGGCCAACGTCCTGACTTTC.

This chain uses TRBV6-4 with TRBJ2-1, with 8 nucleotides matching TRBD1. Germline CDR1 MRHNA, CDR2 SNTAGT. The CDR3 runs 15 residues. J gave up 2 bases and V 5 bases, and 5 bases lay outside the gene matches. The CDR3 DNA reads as TGTGCCAGCAGTTTACAGGGGGGAGCCTACAATGAGCAGTTCTTC. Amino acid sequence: CASSLQGGAYNEQFF.

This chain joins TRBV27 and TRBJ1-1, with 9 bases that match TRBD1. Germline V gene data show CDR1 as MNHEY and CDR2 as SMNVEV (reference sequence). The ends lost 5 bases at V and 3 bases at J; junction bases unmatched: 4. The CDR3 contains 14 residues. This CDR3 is CASSPQGAHTEAFF. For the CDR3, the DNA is TGTGCCAGCAGTCCACAGGGGGCTCACACTGAAGCTTTCTTT.

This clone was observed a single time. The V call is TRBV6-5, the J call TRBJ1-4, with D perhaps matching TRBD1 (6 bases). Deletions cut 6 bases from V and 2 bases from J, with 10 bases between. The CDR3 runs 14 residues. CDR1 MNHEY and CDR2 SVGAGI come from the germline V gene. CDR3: CASRTGRTNEKLFF. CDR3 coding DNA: TGTGCCAGCAGGACAGGACGGACTAATGAAAAACTGTTTTTT.

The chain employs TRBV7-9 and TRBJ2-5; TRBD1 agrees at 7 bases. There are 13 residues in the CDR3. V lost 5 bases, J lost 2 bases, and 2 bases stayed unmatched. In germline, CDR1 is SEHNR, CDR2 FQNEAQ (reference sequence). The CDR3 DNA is TGTGCCAGCAGCCCCAGGGGGCAAGAGACCCAGTACTTC. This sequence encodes CASSPRGQETQYF.

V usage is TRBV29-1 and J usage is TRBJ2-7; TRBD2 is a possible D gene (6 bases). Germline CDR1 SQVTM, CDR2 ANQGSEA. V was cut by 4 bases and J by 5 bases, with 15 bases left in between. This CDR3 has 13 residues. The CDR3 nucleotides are TGCAGCGTTGCGCGGGGAATCGGGGACGAGCAGTACTTC. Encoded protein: CSVARGIGDEQYF.

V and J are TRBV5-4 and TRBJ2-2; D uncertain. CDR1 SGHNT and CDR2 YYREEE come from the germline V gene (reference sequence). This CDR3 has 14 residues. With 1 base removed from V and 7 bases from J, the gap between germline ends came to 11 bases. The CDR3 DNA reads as TGTGCCAGCAGCTTGTCAGGCCCTGGCGGGGAGCTGTTTTTT. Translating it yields CASSLSGPGGELFF.

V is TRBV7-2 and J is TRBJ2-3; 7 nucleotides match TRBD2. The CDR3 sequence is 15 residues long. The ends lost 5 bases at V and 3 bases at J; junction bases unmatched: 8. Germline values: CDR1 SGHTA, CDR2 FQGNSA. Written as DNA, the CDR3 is TGTGCCAGCAGCCTTGGGGGGGTTTGGACAGATACGCAGTATTTT. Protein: CASSLGGVWTDTQYF.

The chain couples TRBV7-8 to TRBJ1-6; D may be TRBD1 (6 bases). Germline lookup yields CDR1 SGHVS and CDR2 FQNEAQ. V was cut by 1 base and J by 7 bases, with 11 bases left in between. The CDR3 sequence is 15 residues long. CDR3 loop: CASSLGQQGNSPLHF. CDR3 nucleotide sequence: TGTGCCAGCAGCTTAGGACAGCAGGGGAATTCACCCCTCCACTTT.

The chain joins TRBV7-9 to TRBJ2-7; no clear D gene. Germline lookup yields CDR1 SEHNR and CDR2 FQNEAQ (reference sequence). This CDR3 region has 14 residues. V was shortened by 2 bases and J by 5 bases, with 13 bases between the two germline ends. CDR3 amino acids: CASSLLGFTDEQYF. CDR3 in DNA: TGTGCCAGCAGCTTACTCGGGTTTACCGACGAGCAGTACTTC.

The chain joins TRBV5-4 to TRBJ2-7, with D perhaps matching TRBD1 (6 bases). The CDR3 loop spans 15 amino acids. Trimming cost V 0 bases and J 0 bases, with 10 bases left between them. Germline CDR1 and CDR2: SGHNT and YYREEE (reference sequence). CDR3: CASSLGQDFSYEQYF. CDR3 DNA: TGTGCCAGCAGCTTGGGACAGGACTTCTCCTACGAGCAGTACTTC.

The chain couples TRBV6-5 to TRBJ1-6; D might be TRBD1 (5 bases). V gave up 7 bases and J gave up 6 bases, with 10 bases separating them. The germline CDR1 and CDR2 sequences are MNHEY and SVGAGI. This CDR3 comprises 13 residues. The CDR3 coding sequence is TGTGCCAGCACCACGACAGCTAATTCACCCCTCCACTTT. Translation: CASTTTANSPLHF.

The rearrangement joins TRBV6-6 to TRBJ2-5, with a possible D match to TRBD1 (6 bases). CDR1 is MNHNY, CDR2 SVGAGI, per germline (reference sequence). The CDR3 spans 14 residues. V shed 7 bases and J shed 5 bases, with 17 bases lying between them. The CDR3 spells CASTRPGVRETQYF. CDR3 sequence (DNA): TGTGCCAGCACTAGGCCAGGGGTTCGGGAGACCCAGTACTTC.

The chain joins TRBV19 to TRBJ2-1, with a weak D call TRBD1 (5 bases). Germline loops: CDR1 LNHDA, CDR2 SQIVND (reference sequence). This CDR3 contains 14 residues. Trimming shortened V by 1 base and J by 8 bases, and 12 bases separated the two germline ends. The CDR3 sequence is CASSIAAGLDEQFF. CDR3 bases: TGTGCCAGTAGTATAGCAGCAGGGCTGGATGAGCAGTTCTTC.

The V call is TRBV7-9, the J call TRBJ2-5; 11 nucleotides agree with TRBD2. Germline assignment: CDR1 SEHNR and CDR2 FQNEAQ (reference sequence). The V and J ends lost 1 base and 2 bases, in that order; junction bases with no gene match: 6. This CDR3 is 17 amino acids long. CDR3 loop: CASSLDRGLAEQETQYF. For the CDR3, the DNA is TGTGCCAGCAGCTTAGACAGGGGACTAGCGGAACAAGAGACCCAGTACTTC.